This TCR beta chain was captured in a study of shared clonotypes between healthy human individuals. V was pared by 3 bases and J by 0 bases, with 13 bases between. The CDR3 has 16 amino acids. Some clones are missing from TCRdb's copy, which holds only in-frame ones; the method was immunoSEQ multiplex PCR. The sample records roughly 640,000 clones, under 80% being singletons. A few counts support this clone. This TCR came from a woman in her twenties or thirties in good health. Sequencing used memory CD4+ T cells sorted from blood. The sample's subset: CD45RA-negative fraction. The gene calls are TRBV5-3 and TRBJ2-4; possibly TRBD1 or TRBD2 for D (6 bases each). TRBV5-3 is annotated as an ORF whose role is uncertain. The CDR3, as DNA: TGTGCCAGAAGCTCGCAGGGGAGGCTAGCCAAAAACATTCAGTACTTC. Translation: CARSSQGRLAKNIQYF.